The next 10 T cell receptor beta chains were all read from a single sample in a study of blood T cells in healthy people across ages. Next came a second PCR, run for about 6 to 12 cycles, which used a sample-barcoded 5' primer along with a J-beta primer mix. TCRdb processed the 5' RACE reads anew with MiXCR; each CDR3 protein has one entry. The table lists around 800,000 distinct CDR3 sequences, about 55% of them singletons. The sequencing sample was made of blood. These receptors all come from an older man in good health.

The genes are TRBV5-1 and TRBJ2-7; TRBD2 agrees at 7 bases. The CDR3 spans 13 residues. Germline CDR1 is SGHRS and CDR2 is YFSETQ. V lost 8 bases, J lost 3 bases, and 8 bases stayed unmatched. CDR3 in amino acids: CASAEASGYEQYF. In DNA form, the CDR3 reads TGCGCCAGTGCCGAGGCTAGCGGCTACGAGCAGTACTTC.

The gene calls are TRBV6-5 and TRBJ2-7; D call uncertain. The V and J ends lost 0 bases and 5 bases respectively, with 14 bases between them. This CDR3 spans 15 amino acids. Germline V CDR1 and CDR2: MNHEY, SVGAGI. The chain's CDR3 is CASSYSNGRGHEQYF. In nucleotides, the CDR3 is TGTGCCAGCAGTTACTCGAACGGCCGTGGCCACGAGCAGTACTTC.

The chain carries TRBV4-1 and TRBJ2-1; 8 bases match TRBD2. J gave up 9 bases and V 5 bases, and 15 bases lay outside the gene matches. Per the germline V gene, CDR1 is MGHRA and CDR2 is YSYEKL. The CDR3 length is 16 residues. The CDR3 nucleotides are TGCGCCAGCAGCTCTTTCGCAGCGGGAGAAAGAGGTGAGCAGTTCTTC. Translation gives CASSSFAAGERGEQFF.

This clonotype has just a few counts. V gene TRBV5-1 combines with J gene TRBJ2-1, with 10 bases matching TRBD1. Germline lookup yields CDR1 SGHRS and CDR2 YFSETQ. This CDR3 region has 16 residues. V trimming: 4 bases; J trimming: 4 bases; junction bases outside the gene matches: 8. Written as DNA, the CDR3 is TGCGCCAGCAGCGCCTTGGGACAGGGGACTTACAATGAGCAGTTCTTC. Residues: CASSALGQGTYNEQFF.

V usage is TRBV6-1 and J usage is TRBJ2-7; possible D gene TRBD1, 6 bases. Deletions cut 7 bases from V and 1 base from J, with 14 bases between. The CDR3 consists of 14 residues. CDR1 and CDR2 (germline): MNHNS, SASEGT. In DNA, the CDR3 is TGTGCCAGCAAGCCGGGACACCGGTCCTACGAGCAGTACTTC. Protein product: CASKPGHRSYEQYF.

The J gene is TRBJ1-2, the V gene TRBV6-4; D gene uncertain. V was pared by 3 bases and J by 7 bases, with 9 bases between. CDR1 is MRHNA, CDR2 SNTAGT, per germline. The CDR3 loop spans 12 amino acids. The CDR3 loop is CASSESGFGYTF. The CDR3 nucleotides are TGTGCCAGCAGTGAGTCCGGGTTTGGCTACACCTTC.

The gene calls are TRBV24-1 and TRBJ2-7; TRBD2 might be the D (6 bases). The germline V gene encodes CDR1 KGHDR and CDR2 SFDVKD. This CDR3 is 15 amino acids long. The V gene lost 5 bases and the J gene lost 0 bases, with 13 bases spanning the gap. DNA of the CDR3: TGTGCCACCAGTGGAGGTAGCGGAAGCTCCTACGAGCAGTACTTC. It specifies CATSGGSGSSYEQYF.

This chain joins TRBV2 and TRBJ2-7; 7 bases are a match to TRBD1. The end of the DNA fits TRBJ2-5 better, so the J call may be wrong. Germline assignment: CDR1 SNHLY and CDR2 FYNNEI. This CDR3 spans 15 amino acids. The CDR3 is CASRYDGTVFGTQYF. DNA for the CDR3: TGTGCCAGCCGGTACGATGGGACAGTCTTCGGGACCCAGTACTTC.

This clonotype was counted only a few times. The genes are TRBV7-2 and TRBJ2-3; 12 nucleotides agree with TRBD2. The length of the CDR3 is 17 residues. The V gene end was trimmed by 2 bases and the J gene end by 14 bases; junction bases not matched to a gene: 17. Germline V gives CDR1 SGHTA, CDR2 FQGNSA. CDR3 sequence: CASSLRLAGGSDRYAYF. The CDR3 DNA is TGTGCCAGCAGCTTACGGCTAGCGGGAGGGTCTGACAGATACGCGTATTTT.

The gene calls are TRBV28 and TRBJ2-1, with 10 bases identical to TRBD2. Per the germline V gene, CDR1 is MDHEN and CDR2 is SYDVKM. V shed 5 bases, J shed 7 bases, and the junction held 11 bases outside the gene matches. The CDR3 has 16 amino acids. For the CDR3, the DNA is TGTGCCAGCAGTATCAGCGGGAGGGTACGGGGGAATGAGCAGTTCTTC. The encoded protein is CASSISGRVRGNEQFF.